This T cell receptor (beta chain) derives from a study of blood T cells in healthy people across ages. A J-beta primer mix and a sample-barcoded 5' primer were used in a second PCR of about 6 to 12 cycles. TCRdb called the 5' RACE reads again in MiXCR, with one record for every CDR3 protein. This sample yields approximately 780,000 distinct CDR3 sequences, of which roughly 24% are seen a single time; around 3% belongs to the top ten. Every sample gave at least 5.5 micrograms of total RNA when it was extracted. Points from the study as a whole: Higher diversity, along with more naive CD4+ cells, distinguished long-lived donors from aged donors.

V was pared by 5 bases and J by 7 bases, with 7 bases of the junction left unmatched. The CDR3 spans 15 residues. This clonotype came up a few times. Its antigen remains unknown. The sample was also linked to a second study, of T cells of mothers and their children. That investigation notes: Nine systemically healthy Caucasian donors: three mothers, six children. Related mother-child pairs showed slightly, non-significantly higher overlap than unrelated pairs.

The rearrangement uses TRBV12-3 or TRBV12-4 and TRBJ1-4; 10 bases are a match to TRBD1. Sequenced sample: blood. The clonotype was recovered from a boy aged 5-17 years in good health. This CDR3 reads CASSTDRGLSEKLFF. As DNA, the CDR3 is TGTGCCAGCAGTACTGACAGGGGGCTAAGTGAAAAACTGTTTTTT.